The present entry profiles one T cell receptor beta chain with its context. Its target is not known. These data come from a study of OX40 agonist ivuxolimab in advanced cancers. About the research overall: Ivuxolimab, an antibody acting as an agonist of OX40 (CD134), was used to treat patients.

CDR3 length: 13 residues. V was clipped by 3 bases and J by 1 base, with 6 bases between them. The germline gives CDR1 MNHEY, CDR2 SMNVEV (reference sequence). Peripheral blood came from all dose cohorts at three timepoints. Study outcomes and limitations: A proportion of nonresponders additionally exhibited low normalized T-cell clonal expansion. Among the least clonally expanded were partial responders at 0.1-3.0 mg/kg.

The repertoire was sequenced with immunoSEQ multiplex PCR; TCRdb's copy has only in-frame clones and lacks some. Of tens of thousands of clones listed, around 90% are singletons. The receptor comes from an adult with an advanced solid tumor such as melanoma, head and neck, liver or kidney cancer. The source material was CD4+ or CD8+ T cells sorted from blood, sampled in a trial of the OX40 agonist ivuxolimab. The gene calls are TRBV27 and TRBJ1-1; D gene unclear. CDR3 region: CASSFLANTEAFF. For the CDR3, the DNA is TGTGCCAGCAGTTTCTTGGCGAACACTGAAGCTTTCTTT.